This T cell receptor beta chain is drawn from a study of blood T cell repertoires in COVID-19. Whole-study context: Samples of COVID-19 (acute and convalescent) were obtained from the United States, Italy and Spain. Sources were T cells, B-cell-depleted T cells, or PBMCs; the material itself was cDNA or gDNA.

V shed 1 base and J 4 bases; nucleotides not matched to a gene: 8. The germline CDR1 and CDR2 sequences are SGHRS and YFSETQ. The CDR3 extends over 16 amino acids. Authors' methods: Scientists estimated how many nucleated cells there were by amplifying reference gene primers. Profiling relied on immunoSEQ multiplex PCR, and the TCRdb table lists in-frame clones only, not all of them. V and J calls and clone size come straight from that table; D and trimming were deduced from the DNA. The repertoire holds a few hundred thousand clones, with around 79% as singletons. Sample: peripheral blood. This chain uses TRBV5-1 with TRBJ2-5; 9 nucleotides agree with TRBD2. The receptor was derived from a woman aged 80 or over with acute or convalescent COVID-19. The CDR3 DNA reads TGCGCCAGCAGCTTGCAAGTAGCGGGAGAGGGAGAGACCCAGTACTTC. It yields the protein CASSLQVAGEGETQYF.